This T cell receptor (beta chain) is drawn from a study of beta chain features in type 1 diabetes. Donors underwent one heparinised blood draw, 95 to 150 mL on average. TCRB transcripts that were expressed got sequenced, as all of the isolated RNA had been reverse transcribed. Clones were sequenced by immunoSEQ multiplex PCR, and TCRdb holds only the in-frame ones, with some missing. This table holds 200,000 to 250,000 clones, about a tenth found once. This clone was counted between two and nine times. Its specificity is not known. From germline, CDR1 is SNHLY and CDR2 FYNNEI. This CDR3 has 13 residues. Trimming stripped 10 bases from V and 4 bases from J, with 16 bases between. Study conclusions and caveats: Lower insertion and higher deletion counts appeared at VDJ junctions in type 1 diabetes patients. Comparison showed that naive, central memory and Treg TCRB repertoires appeared more similar among patients than among healthy donors.

J is TRBJ1-1 and V is TRBV2; maybe TRBD1 (5 bases). This clonotype was obtained from a man aged 18 to 29 in good health. The sample taken for sequencing was central memory CD4+ T cells from blood. The CDR3 DNA reads as TGTGCCAATCAGATCGAAAGGGGCACTGAAGCTTTCTTT. It encodes CANQIERGTEAFF. Complete variable domain (other parts from reference TRBV2 and TRBJ1-1): EPEVTQTPSHQVTQMGQEVILRCVPISNHLYFYWYRQILGQKVEFLVSFYNNEISEKSEIFDDQFSVERPDGSNFTLKIRSTKLEDSAMYFCANQIERGTEAFFGQGTRLTVV.